The T cell receptor (beta chain) described here comes from a study of CD8+CD57+ T cells in acquired aplastic anemia. The wider study: Yields of DNA that came from sorted CD4+ and CD8+ cells averaged about 3.4 ug. Healthy CD8+ samples averaged approximately 11 million reads.

Findings and caveats of the study: Overlap between patients and controls comprised 25 to 30 CD8+ CDR3 sequences. Between the patient and control groups, CD8+ Simpson's diversity did not differ significantly.

This clonotype occurred many times. Its antigen is still unknown. The CDR3 has 15 amino acids. Germline CDR1 MGHDK, CDR2 SYGVNS. V was shortened by 1 base and J by 3 bases, with 13 bases between the two germline ends. The TCR beta profiling, which covered VDJ combination and CDR3 sequence, was carried out using genomic DNA as the template. MiXCR was run by TCRdb on the reads, yielding one entry per CDR3 protein. The sample contains about 210,000 distinct CDR3 sequences, around 60% of which appear only once. Sequencing was performed on sorted CD4+, CD8+, or CD8+CD57+ T cells (not recorded which) from PBMCs. This clonotype was obtained from a human donor in good health. V and J are TRBV25-1 and TRBJ2-7; a weak D match, TRBD1 (5 bases). CDR3 sequence reads: CASSEWVGHNYEQYF. DNA of the CDR3: TGTGCCAGCAGTGAATGGGTCGGACACAACTACGAGCAGTACTTC.